This is a list of T cell receptor beta chains from one sample in a study of T cells in Graves' hyperthyroidism and ophthalmopathy. TCRdb called the multiplex PCR reads again in MiXCR, with one record for every CDR3 protein. The table includes about 360,000 distinct CDR3 sequences, approximately 13% detected once. The sequenced sample was blood. The receptor set was obtained from a woman aged 18-29 years with Graves' hyperthyroidism. Each CDR3 is given with its conserved first and last residue. Fields, in order: CDR3 length, clone size, J gene, V gene, D gene, CDR3 protein, CDR3 DNA. D genes are given only for firm matches. Not all rows give a size; the values are once, few, many and, for expanded clones, a class.

CDR3 length: 14
clone size: few
J gene: TRBJ2-3
V gene: TRBV5-5
D gene: .
CDR3 protein: CASSLSGLGDTQYF
CDR3 DNA: TGTGCCAGCAGCTTGTCCGGATTAGGAGATACGCAGTATTTT

CDR3 length: 12
clone size: few
J gene: TRBJ1-5
V gene: TRBV6-2/TRBV6-3
D gene: .
CDR3 protein: CASRRPGQPQHF
CDR3 DNA: TGTGCCAGCCGACGGCCCGGGCAGCCCCAGCATTTT

CDR3 length: 16
clone size: many
J gene: TRBJ2-6
V gene: TRBV12-3/TRBV12-4
D gene: .
CDR3 protein: CASRRTGNRGANVLTF
CDR3 DNA: TGTGCCAGCAGACGGACGGGAAATCGGGGGGCCAACGTCCTGACTTTC

CDR3 length: 13
clone size: .
J gene: TRBJ1-2
V gene: TRBV6-5
D gene: .
CDR3 protein: CASSYEGQYGYTF
CDR3 DNA: TGTGCCAGCAGTTACGAGGGACAATATGGCTACACCTTC

CDR3 length: 15
clone size: many
J gene: TRBJ2-5
V gene: TRBV7-2
D gene: .
CDR3 protein: CASSLQPGSGETQYF
CDR3 DNA: TGTGCCAGCAGCTTACAGCCGGGAAGTGGAGAGACCCAGTACTTC

CDR3 length: 15
clone size: few
J gene: TRBJ2-1
V gene: TRBV4-3
D gene: TRBD2
CDR3 protein: CASSQELAGGFEQFF
CDR3 DNA: TGCGCCAGCAGCCAAGAACTAGCGGGAGGCTTTGAGCAGTTCTTC

CDR3 length: 15
clone size: .
J gene: TRBJ1-5
V gene: TRBV7-9
D gene: TRBD1
CDR3 protein: CASSSDREINQPQHF
CDR3 DNA: TGTGCCAGCAGCTCCGACAGGGAAATCAATCAGCCCCAGCATTTT

CDR3 length: 15
clone size: .
J gene: TRBJ2-5
V gene: TRBV2
D gene: .
CDR3 protein: CASSEDSHEGETQYF
CDR3 DNA: TGTGCCAGCAGCGAGGACAGTCACGAAGGGGAGACCCAGTACTTC

CDR3 length: 15
clone size: many
J gene: TRBJ1-2
V gene: TRBV4-3
D gene: .
CDR3 protein: CASSQGATANYGYTF
CDR3 DNA: TGCGCCAGCAGCCAAGGGGCGACAGCTAACTATGGCTACACCTTC

CDR3 length: 12
clone size: many
J gene: TRBJ1-1
V gene: TRBV29-1
D gene: .
CDR3 protein: CSGAELNTEAFF
CDR3 DNA: TGCAGCGGCGCAGAACTGAACACTGAAGCTTTCTTT

CDR3 length: 15
clone size: many
J gene: TRBJ1-1
V gene: TRBV2
D gene: .
CDR3 protein: CASSEGRGVNTEAFF
CDR3 DNA: TGTGCCAGCAGTGAAGGCCGCGGGGTGAACACTGAAGCTTTCTTT

CDR3 length: 18
clone size: .
J gene: TRBJ2-3
V gene: TRBV18
D gene: .
CDR3 protein: CASSRDRGRLGRTDTQYF
CDR3 DNA: TGTGCCAGCTCAAGGGATCGGGGGCGACTAGGCCGCACAGATACGCAGTATTTT

CDR3 length: 16
clone size: .
J gene: TRBJ2-3
V gene: TRBV4-2
D gene: .
CDR3 protein: CASSQDPAFRKDTQYF
CDR3 DNA: TGTGCCAGCAGCCAAGATCCGGCCTTCCGCAAGGATACGCAGTATTTT

CDR3 length: 14
clone size: many
J gene: TRBJ2-7
V gene: TRBV6-1
D gene: TRBD2
CDR3 protein: CASSQILAGDEQYF
CDR3 DNA: TGTGCCAGCAGTCAAATACTAGCGGGAGACGAGCAGTACTTC

CDR3 length: 18
clone size: many
J gene: TRBJ2-3
V gene: TRBV25-1
D gene: .
CDR3 protein: CASSETYSGRAATDTQYF
CDR3 DNA: TGTGCCAGCAGTGAAACGTATTCGGGAAGGGCTGCCACAGATACGCAGTATTTT

CDR3 length: 14
clone size: many
J gene: TRBJ2-1
V gene: TRBV5-8
D gene: TRBD2
CDR3 protein: CASNAPGLTNEQFF
CDR3 DNA: TGTGCCAGCAACGCCCCGGGACTAACCAATGAGCAGTTCTTC

CDR3 length: 15
clone size: few
J gene: TRBJ2-6
V gene: TRBV6-1
D gene: .
CDR3 protein: CASSKAGSGANVLTF
CDR3 DNA: TGTGCCAGCAGCAAAGCGGGCTCTGGGGCCAACGTCCTGACTTTC

CDR3 length: 17
clone size: many
J gene: TRBJ2-1
V gene: TRBV6-2/TRBV6-3
D gene: TRBD2
CDR3 protein: CASRLTGTSGEYNEQFF
CDR3 DNA: TGTGCCAGCAGACTAACCGGGACTAGCGGGGAATACAATGAGCAGTTCTTC

CDR3 length: 15
clone size: many
J gene: TRBJ1-2
V gene: TRBV3-1
D gene: .
CDR3 protein: CASSQDFRGDDGYTF
CDR3 DNA: TGTGCCAGCAGCCAAGATTTTAGAGGGGACGATGGCTACACCTTC

CDR3 length: 13
clone size: few
J gene: TRBJ2-1
V gene: TRBV27
D gene: .
CDR3 protein: CASSFFQGAGQFF
CDR3 DNA: TGTGCCAGCAGTTTTTTCCAAGGTGCCGGCCAGTTCTTC

CDR3 length: 12
clone size: many
J gene: TRBJ1-1
V gene: TRBV5-1
D gene: .
CDR3 protein: CASSSAGGEAFF
CDR3 DNA: TGCGCCAGCAGCTCGGCCGGGGGTGAAGCTTTCTTT

CDR3 length: 14
clone size: many
J gene: TRBJ1-1
V gene: TRBV6-2/TRBV6-3
D gene: .
CDR3 protein: CASSYGMSGTGAFF
CDR3 DNA: TGTGCCAGCAGTTACGGAATGTCGGGCACTGGAGCTTTCTTT

CDR3 length: 15
clone size: many
J gene: TRBJ1-3
V gene: TRBV2
D gene: .
CDR3 protein: CASSEEGGLGNTIYF
CDR3 DNA: TGTGCCAGCAGTGAAGAGGGCGGCTTAGGGAACACCATATATTTT

CDR3 length: 16
clone size: many
J gene: TRBJ2-1
V gene: TRBV11-2
D gene: TRBD1
CDR3 protein: CASSHVPGQGFPEQFF
CDR3 DNA: TGTGCCAGCAGCCACGTCCCGGGACAGGGGTTTCCTGAGCAGTTCTTC